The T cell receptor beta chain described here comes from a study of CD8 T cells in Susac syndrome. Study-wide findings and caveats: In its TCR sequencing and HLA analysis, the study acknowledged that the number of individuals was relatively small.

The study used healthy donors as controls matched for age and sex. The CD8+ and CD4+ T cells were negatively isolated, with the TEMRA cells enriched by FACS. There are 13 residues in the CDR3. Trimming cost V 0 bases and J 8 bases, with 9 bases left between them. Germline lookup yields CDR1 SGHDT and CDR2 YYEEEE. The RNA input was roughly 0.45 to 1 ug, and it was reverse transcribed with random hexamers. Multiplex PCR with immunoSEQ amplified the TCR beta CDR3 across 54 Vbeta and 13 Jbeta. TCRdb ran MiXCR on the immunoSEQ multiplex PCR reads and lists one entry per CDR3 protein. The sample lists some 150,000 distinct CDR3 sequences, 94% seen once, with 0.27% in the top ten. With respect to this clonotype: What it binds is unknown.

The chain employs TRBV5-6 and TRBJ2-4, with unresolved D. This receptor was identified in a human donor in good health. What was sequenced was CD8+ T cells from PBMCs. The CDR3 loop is CASSLGLVDIQYF. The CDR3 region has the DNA TGTGCCAGCAGCTTGGGGTTGGTTGACATTCAGTACTTC.